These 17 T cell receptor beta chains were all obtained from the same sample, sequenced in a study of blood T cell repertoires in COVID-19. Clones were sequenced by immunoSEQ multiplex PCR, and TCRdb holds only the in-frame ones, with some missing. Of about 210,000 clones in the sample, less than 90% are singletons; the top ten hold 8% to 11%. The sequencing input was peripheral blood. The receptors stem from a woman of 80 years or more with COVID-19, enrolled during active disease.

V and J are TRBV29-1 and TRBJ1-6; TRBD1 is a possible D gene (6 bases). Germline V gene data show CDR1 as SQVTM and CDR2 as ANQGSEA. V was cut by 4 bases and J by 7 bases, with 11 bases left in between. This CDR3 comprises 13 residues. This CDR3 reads CSVVKDSNSPLHF. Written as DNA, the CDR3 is TGCAGCGTTGTCAAGGACAGCAATTCACCCCTCCACTTT.

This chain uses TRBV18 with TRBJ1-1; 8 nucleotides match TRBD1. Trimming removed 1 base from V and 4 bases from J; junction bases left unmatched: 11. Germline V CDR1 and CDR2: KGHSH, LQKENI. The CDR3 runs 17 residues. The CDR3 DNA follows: TGTGCCAGCTCACCACTCGGACAGGGAAGCATGACCACTGAAGCTTTCTTT. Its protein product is CASSPLGQGSMTTEAFF.

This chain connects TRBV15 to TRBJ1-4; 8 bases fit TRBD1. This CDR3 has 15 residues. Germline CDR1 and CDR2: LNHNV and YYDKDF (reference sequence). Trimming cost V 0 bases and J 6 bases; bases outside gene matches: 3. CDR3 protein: CATSREGQAYEKLFF. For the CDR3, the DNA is TGTGCCACCAGCAGAGAGGGACAGGCTTATGAAAAACTGTTTTTT.

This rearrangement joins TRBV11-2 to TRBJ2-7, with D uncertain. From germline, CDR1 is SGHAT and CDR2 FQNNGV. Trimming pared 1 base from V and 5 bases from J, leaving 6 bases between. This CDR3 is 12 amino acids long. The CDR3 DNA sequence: TGTGCCAGCAGCTTAGGGCTCCACGAGCAGTACTTC. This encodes CASSLGLHEQYF.

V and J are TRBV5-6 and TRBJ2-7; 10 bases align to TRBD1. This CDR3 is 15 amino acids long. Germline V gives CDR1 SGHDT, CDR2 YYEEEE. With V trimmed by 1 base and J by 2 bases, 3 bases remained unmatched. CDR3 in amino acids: CASSLSGQGPYEQYF. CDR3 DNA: TGTGCCAGCAGCTTGTCGGGACAGGGGCCCTACGAGCAGTACTTC.

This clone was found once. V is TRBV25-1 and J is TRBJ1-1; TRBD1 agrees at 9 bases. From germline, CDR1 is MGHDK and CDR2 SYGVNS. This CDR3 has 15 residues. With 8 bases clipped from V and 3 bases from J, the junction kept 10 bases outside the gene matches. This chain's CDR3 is CASSGTGLIDTEAFF. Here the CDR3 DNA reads TGTGCCAGCTCCGGGACAGGGCTCATTGACACTGAAGCTTTCTTT.

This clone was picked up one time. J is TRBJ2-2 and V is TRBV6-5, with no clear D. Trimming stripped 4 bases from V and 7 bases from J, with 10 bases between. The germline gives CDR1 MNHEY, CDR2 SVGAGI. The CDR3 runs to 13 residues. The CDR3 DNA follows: TGTGCCAGCAGTTCCCTACGAAACGGGGAGCTGTTTTTT. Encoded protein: CASSSLRNGELFF.

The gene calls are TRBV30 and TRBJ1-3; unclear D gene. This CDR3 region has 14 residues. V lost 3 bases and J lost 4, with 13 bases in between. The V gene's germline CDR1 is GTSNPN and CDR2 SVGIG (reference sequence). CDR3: CAWRGLPGGNTIYF. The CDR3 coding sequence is TGTGCCTGGAGGGGCCTCCCGGGGGGAAACACCATATATTTT. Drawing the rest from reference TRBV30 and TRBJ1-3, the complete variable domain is SQTIHQWPATLVQPVGSPLSLECTVEGTSNPNLYWYRQAAGRGLQLLFYSVGIGQISSEVPQNLSASRPQDRQFILSSKKLLLSDSGFYLCAWRGLPGGNTIYFGEGSWLTVV.

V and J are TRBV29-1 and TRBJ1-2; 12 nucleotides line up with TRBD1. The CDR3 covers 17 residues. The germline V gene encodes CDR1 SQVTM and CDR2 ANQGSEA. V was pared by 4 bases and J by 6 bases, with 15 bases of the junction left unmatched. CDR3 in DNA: TGCAGCGTTGGGTTCGAAGGGACAGGGGGCAAGAGGAATGGCTACACCTTC. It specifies CSVGFEGTGGKRNGYTF.

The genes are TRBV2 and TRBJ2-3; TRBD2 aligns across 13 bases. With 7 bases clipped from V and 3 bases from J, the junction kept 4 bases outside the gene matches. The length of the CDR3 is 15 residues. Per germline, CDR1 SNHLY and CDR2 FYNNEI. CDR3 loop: CASTPGLAGTDTQYF. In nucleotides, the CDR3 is TGTGCCAGCACCCCGGGACTAGCGGGGACAGATACGCAGTATTTT.

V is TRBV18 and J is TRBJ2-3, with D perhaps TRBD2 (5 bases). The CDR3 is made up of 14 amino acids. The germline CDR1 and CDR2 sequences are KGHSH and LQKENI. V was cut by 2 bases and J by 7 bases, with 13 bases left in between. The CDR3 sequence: CASSPYRGPNTQYF. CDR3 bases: TGTGCCAGCTCACCATACCGGGGTCCCAATACGCAGTATTTT.

CDR3 nucleotide sequence: TGTGCCAGCAGCTTGGGCTGGGCTGGCTACGAGCAGTACGTC. It is translated as CASSLGWAGYEQYV. The chain recombines TRBV5-5 with TRBJ2-7; D unclear. Germline V lookup: CDR1 SGHKS, CDR2 YYEKEE (reference sequence). V shed 0 bases and J shed 3 bases, with 10 bases lying between them. This CDR3 region has 14 residues.

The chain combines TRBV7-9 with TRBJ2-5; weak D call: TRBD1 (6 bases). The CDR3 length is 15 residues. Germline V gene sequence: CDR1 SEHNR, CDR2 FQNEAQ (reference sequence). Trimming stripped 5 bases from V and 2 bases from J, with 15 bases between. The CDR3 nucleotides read TGTGCCAGCAGCCCGGACAGCCTACTACAAGAGACCCAGTACTTC. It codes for CASSPDSLLQETQYF.

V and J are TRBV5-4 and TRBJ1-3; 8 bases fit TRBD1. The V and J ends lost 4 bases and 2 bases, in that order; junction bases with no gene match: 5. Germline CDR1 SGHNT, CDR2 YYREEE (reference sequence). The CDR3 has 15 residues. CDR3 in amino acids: CASSKGQDTGNTIYF. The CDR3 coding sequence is TGTGCCAGCAGCAAGGGACAGGACACTGGAAACACCATATATTTT.

The CDR3 is CASSEFSATGVSNQPQHF. The CDR3 bases are TGTGCCAGCAGTGAATTTAGCGCTACAGGGGTGTCCAATCAGCCCCAGCATTTT. The chain links TRBV6-1 to TRBJ1-5, with 7 bases aligning to TRBD1. J lost 3 bases, V lost 2 bases, and 13 bases had no gene match. There are 18 residues in the CDR3. Germline V CDR1 and CDR2: MNHNS, SASEGT.

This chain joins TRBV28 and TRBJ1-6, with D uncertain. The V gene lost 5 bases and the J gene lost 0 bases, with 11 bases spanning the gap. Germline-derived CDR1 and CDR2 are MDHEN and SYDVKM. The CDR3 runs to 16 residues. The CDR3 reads CASSIGRGSYNSPLHF. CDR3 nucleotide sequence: TGTGCCAGCAGTATAGGCCGGGGCTCCTATAATTCACCCCTCCACTTT.

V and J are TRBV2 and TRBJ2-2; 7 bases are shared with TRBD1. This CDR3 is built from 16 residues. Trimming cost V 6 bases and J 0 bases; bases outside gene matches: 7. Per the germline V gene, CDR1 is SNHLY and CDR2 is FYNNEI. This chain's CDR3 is CASSLGQAPNTGELFF. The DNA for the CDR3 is TGTGCCAGCAGCTTAGGACAGGCGCCGAACACCGGGGAGCTGTTTTTT. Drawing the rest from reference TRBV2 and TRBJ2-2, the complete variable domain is EPEVTQTPSHQVTQMGQEVILRCVPISNHLYFYWYRQILGQKVEFLVSFYNNEISEKSEIFDDQFSVERPDGSNFTLKIRSTKLEDSAMYFCASSLGQAPNTGELFFGEGSRLTVL.